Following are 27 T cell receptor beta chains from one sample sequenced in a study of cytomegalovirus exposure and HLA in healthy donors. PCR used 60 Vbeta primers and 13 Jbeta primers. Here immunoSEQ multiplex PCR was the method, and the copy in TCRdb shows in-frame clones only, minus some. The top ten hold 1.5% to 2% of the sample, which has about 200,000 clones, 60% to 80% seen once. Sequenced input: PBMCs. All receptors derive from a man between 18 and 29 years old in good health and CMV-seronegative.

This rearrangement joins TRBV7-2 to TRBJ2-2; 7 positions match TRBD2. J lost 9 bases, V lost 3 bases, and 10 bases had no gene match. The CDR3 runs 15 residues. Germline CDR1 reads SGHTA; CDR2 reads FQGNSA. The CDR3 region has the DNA TGTGCCAGCAGCTTGGATCGGACTAGGTCCCGGGAGCTGTTTTTT. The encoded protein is CASSLDRTRSRELFF.

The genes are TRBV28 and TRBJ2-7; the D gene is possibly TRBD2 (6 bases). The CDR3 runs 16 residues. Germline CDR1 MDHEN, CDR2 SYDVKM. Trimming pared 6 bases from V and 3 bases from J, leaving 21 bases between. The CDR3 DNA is TGTGCCAGCAGCCCTCCCATCAGGGAGGCTAACTACGAGCAGTACTTC. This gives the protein CASSPPIREANYEQYF. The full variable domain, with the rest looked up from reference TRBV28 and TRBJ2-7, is DVKVTQSSRYLVKRTGEKVFLECVQDMDHENMFWYRQDPGLGLRLIYFSYDVKMKEKGDIPEGYSVSREKKERFSLILESASTNQTSMYLCASSPPIREANYEQYFGPGTRLTVT.

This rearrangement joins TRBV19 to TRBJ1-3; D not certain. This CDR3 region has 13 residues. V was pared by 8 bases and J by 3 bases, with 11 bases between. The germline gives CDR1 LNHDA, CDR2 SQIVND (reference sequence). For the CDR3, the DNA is TGTGCCAGTGCCACCGGGGTTGGAAACACCATATATTTT. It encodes CASATGVGNTIYF.

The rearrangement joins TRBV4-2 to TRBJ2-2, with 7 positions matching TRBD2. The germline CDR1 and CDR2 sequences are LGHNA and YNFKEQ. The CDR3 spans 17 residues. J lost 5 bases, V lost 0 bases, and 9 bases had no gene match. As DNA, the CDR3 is TGTGCCAGCAGCCAAGATAGCGCGGGAGTTAATACCGGGGAGCTGTTTTTT. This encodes CASSQDSAGVNTGELFF.

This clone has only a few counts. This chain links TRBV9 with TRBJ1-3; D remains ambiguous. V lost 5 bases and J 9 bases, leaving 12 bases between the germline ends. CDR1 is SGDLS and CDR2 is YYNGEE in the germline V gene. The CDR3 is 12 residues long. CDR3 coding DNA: TGTGCCAGCAGGAGGGCGGGAGGCACCATATATTTT. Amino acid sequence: CASRRAGGTIYF.

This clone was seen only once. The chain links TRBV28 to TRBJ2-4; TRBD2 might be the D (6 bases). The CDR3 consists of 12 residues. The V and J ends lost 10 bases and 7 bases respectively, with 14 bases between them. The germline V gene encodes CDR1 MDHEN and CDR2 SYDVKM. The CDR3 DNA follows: TGTGCCATCGGAGGGCAAGGGAACATTCAGTACTTC. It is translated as CAIGGQGNIQYF.

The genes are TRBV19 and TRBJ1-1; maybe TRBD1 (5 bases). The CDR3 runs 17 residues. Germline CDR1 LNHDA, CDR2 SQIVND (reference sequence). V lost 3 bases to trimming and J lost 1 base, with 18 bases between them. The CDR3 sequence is CASSIITGGRGNTEAFF. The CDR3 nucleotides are TGTGCCAGTAGTATCATTACAGGAGGGCGGGGGAACACTGAAGCTTTCTTT.

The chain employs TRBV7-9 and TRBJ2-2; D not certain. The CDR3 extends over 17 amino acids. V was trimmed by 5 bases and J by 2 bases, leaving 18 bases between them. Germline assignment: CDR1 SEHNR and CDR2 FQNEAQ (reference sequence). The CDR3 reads CASSPLVARLNTGELFF. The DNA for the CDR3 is TGTGCCAGCAGCCCCCTAGTGGCCCGATTAAACACCGGGGAGCTGTTTTTT.

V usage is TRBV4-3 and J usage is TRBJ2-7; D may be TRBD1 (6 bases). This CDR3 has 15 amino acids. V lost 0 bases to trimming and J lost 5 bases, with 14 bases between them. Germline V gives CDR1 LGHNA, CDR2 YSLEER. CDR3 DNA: TGCGCCAGCAGCCAAGATCAGGGGCAAATCCACGAGCAGTACTTC. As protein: CASSQDQGQIHEQYF.

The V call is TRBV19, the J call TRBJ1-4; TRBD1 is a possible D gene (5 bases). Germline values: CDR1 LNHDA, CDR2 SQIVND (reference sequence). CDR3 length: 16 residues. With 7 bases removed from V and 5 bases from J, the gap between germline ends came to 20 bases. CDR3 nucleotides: TGTGCCAGTAATCGGCGGGGGTCGAAGGGAAATGAAAAACTGTTTTTT. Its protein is CASNRRGSKGNEKLFF.

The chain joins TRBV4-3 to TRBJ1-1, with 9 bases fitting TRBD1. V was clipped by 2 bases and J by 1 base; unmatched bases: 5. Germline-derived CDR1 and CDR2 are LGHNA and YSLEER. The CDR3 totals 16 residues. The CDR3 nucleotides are TGCGCCAGCAGCCAAAGGGGGACAGGGTCGAACACTGAAGCTTTCTTT. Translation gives CASSQRGTGSNTEAFF.

CDR3 sequence reads: CASSEGQGIGEKLFF. The CDR3 DNA sequence: TGTGCCAGCAGTGAGGGCCAGGGTATCGGTGAAAAACTGTTTTTT. The chain carries TRBV2 and TRBJ1-4, with D tentatively TRBD1 (5 bases). Trimming removed 3 bases at V and 7 bases at J, with 15 bases between. The germline V gene has CDR1 SNHLY and CDR2 FYNNEI. CDR3 size: 15 residues.

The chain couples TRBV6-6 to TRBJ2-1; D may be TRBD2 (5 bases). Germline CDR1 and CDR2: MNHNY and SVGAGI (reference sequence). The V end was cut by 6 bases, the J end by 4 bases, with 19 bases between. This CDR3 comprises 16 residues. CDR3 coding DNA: TGTGCCAGCAGGTGGACCCGGGATCAAAATTACAATGAGCAGTTCTTC. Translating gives CASRWTRDQNYNEQFF.

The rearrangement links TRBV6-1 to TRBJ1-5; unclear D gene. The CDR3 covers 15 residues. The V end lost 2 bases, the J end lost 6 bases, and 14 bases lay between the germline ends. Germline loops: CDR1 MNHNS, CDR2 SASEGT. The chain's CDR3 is CASSERFGYGQPQHF. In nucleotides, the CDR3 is TGTGCCAGCAGTGAAAGATTCGGGTATGGTCAGCCCCAGCATTTT.

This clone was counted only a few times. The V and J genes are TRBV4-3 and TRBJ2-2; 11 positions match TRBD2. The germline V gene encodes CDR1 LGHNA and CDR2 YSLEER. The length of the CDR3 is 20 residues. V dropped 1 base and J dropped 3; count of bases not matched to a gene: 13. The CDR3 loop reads CASSQATVLAGGTYTGELFF. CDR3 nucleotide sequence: TGCGCCAGCAGCCAAGCCACGGTGCTAGCGGGGGGCACGTACACCGGGGAGCTGTTTTTT.

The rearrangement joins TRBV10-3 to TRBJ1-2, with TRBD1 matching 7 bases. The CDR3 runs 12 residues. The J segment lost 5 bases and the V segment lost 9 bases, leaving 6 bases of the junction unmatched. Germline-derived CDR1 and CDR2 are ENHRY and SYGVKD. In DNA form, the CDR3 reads TGTGCCATTTCCGGACAGGCGTATGGCTACACCTTC. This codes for CAISGQAYGYTF.

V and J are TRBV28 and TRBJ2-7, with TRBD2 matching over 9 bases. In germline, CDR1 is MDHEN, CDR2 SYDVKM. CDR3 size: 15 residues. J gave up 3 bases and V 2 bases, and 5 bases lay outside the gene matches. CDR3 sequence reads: CASSLSGTSSYEQYF. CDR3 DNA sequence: TGTGCCAGCAGTTTAAGCGGGACTAGCAGCTACGAGCAGTACTTC.

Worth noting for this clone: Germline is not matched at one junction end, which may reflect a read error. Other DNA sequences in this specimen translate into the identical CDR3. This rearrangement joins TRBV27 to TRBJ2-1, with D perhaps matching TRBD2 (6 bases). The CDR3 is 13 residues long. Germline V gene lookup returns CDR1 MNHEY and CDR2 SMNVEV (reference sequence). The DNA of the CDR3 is TGTGCCAGTAGTTTGGCTAGCGTGAATGAGCAGTTCTTC. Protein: CASSLASVNEQFF.

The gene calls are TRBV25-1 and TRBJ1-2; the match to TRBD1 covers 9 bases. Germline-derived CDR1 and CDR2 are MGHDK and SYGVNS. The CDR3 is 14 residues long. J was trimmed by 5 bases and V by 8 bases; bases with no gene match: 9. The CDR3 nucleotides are TGTGCCAGCTCTCCGGGACAGGGCACATATGGCTACACCTTC. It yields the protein CASSPGQGTYGYTF.

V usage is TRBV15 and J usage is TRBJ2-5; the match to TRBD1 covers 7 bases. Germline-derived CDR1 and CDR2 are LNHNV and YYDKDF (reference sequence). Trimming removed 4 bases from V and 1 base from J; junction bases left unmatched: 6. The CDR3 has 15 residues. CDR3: CATSINRGPQETQYF. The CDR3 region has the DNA TGTGCCACCAGCATAAACAGGGGACCCCAAGAGACCCAGTACTTC.

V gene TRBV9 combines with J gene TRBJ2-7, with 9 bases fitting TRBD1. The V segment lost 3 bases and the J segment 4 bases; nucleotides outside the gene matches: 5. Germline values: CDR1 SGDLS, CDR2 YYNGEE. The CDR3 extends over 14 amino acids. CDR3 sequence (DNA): TGTGCCAGCAGCGCCGGGACAGGGTGGTACGAGCAGTACTTC. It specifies CASSAGTGWYEQYF.

CDR3 residues: CASSLTSGGFGETQYF. The CDR3 DNA follows: TGTGCCAGCAGCTTGACGTCCGGAGGGTTTGGGGAGACCCAGTACTTC. V is TRBV5-8 and J is TRBJ2-5; TRBD2 might be the D (6 bases). The V gene's germline CDR1 is SGHTS and CDR2 YDEGEE. V gave up 1 base and J gave up 5 bases, with 18 bases separating them. The CDR3 runs 16 residues.

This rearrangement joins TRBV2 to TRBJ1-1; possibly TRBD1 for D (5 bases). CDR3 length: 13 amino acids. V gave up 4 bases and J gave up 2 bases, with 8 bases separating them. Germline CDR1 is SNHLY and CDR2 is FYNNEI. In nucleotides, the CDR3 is TGTGCCAGCAGTGTGACAGAAAACACTGAAGCTTTCTTT. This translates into CASSVTENTEAFF.

This CDR3 reads CASSSILRERSSYEQYF. The CDR3 DNA reads TGTGCCAGCAGCTCAATACTAAGAGAGAGGAGCTCCTACGAGCAGTACTTC. This chain joins TRBV11-2 and TRBJ2-7; D ambiguous. Trimming took off 4 bases at V and 0 bases at J, with 19 bases between the two ends. The CDR3 covers 17 residues. The germline gives CDR1 SGHAT, CDR2 FQNNGV.

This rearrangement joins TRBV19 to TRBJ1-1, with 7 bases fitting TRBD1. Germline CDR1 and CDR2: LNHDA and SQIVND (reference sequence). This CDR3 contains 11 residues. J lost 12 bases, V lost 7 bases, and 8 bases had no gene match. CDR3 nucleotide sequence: TGTGCCAGTAACGTGGGACAGTACACTTTCTTT. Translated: CASNVGQYTFF. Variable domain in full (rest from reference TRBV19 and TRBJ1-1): DGGITQSPKYLFRKEGQNVTLSCEQNLNHDAMYWYRQDPGQGLRLIYYSQIVNDFQKGDIAEGYSVSREKKESFPLTVTSAQKNPTAFYLCASNVGQYTFFGQGTRLTVV.

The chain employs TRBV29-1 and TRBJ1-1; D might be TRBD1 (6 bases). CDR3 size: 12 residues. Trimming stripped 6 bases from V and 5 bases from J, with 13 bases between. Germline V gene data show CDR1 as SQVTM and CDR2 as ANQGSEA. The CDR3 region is CSVYTGWTEAFF. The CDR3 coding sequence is TGCAGCGTCTACACAGGGTGGACTGAAGCTTTCTTT.

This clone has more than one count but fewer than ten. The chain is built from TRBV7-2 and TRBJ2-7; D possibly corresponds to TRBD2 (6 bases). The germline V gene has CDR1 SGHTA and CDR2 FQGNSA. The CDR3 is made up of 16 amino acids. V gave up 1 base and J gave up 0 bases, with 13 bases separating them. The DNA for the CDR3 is TGTGCCAGCAGCTTAGAGGGTCTAGCGTCCTCCTACGAGCAGTACTTC. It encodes CASSLEGLASSYEQYF.